This T cell receptor beta chain is drawn from a study of blood T cell repertoires in COVID-19. Study context: Material from acute and convalescent COVID-19 was sourced from the United States, Italy and Spain. Sample material is recorded as cDNA or gDNA derived from T cells, B-cell-depleted T cells, or PBMCs.

As handled by the study authors: It was from reference gene primer amplification that nucleated cell counts were estimated. Generated by immunoSEQ multiplex PCR, the TCRdb table keeps only in-frame clones and is missing some. V, J and clone size derive from that table, while D and trimming were established from the DNA sequence. In the table there are around 160,000 clones, around four fifths of which are singletons. Trimming removed 5 bases at V and 2 bases at J, with 10 bases between. Germline values: CDR1 SGHDT, CDR2 YYEEEE. CDR3 size: 14 residues. The chain combines TRBV5-6 with TRBJ1-4; TRBD1 is a possible D gene (5 bases). The receptor was derived from an elderly woman with acute or convalescent COVID-19. Material for sequencing was peripheral blood. The CDR3 DNA reads as TGTGCCAGCAGTAGGGACTTCACTAATGAAAAACTGTTTTTT. It translates to CASSRDFTNEKLFF.